The clone carrying this T cell receptor beta chain was observed a few times. Its antigen remains unidentified. Trimming at V came to 5 bases and at J to 5 bases, leaving 9 bases not matched to a gene. This CDR3 region has 16 residues. From germline, CDR1 is MGHRA and CDR2 YSYEKL. This sample is drawn from a study of blood T cells in healthy people across ages. Combining a sample-barcoded 5' primer with a J-beta primer mix, a second PCR ran for roughly 7 to 12 cycles. Each CDR3 protein gets one entry after TCRdb re-called the 5' RACE reads with MiXCR. The sample includes about 1.6 million distinct CDR3 sequences, 30% to 35% seen only once; the top ten take about 11%. Study findings and constraints: Correlation between TCR beta diversity and naive T cell percentage was strong. Long-lived donors exceeded aged donors in naive CD4+ cells and diversity. Bulk PBMC profiling left naive and antigen-experienced comparisons inconclusive.

The clonotype comes from a woman under 40 in good health. Source material: blood. The chain combines TRBV4-1 with TRBJ2-5, with 12 bases that match TRBD2. The CDR3, as DNA: TGCGCCAGCAGCTATTCGACTAGCGGGGGCGGGGAGACCCAGTACTTC. Its protein product is CASSYSTSGGGETQYF.